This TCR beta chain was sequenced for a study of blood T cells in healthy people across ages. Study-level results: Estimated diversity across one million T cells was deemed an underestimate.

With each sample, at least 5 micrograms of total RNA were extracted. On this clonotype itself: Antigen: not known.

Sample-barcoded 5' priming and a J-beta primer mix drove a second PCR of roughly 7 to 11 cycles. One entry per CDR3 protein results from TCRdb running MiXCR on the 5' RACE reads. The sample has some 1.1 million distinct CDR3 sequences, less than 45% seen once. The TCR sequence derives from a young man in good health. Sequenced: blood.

In nucleotides, the CDR3 is TGCAGTGCTACTAAACAGGGCCTTGAGTACGAGCAGTACTTC. This encodes CSATKQGLEYEQYF. V is TRBV20-1 and J is TRBJ2-7; D is perhaps TRBD1 (6 bases). The CDR3 covers 14 residues. From germline, CDR1 is DFQATT and CDR2 SNEGSKA (reference sequence). The V gene lost 4 bases and the J gene lost 4 bases, with 17 bases spanning the gap.